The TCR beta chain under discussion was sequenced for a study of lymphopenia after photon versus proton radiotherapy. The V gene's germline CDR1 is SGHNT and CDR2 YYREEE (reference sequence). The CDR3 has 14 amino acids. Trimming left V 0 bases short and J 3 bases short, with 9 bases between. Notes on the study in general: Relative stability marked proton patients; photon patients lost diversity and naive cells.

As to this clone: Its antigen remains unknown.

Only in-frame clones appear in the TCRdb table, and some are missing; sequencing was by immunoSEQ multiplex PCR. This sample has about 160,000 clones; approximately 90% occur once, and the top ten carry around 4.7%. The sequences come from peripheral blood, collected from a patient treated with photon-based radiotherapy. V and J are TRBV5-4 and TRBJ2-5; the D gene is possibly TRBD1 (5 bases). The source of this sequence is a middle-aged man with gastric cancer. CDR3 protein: CASSLGQGKETQYF. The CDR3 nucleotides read TGTGCCAGCAGCTTGGGGCAGGGAAAAGAGACCCAGTACTTC.